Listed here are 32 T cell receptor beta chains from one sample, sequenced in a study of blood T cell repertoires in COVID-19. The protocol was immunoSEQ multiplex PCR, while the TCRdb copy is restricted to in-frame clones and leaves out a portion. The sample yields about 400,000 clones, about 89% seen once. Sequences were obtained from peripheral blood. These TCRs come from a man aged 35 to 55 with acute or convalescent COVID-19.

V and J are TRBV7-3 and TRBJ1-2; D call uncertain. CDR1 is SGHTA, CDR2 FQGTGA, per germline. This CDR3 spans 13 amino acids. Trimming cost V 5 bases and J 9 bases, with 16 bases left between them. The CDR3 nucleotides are TGTGCCAGCAGCATTACCCGGGAATCCAGCTACACCTTC. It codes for CASSITRESSYTF.

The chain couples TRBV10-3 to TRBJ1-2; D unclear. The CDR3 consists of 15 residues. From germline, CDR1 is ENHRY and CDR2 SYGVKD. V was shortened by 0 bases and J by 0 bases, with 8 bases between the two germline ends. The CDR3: CAISESTVANYGYTF. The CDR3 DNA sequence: TGTGCCATCAGTGAGTCTACAGTTGCTAACTATGGCTACACCTTC.

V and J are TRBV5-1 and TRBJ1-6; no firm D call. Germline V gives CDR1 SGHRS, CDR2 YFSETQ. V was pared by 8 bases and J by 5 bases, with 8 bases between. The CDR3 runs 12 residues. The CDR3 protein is CASRGNNSPLHF. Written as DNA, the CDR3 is TGCGCCAGTCGGGGAAATAATTCACCCCTCCACTTT.

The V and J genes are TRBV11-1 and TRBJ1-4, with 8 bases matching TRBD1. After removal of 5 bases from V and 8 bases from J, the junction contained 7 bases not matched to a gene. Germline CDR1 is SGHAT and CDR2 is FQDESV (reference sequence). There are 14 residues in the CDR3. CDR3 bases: TGTGCCAGCAGCGTGAACAGGGGGAACGAAAAACTGTTTTTT. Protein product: CASSVNRGNEKLFF.

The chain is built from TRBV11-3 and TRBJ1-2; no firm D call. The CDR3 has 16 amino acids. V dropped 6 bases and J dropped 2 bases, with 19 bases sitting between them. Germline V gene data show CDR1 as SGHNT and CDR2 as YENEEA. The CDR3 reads CASSCRTFGSNYGYTF. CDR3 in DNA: TGTGCCAGCAGTTGCCGAACATTTGGTTCCAACTATGGCTACACCTTC.

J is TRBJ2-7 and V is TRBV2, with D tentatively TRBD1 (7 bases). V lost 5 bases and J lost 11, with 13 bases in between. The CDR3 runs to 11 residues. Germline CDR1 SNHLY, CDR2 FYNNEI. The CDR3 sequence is CASSRGTEKYF. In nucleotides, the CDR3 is TGTGCCAGCAGTCGCGGGACAGAGAAGTACTTC.

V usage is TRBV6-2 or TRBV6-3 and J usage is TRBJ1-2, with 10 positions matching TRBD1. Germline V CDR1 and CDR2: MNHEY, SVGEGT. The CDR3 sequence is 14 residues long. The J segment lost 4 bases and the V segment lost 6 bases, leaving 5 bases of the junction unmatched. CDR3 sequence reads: CASSTGTGAYGYTF. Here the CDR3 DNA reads TGTGCCAGCAGCACCGGGACAGGGGCCTATGGCTACACCTTC.

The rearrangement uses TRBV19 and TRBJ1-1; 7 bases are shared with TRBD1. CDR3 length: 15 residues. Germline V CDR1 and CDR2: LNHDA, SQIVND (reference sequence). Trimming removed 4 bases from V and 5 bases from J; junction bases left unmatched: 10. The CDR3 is CASSKLRGQRTEAFF. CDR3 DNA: TGTGCCAGTAGTAAGCTAAGGGGGCAGAGAACTGAAGCTTTCTTT.

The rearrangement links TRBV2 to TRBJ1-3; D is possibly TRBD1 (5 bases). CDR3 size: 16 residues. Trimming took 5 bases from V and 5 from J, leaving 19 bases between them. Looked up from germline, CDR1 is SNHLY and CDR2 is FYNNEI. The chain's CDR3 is CASSPGTTMRRNTIYF. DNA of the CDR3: TGTGCCAGCAGTCCCGGGACTACTATGCGAAGAAACACCATATATTTT.

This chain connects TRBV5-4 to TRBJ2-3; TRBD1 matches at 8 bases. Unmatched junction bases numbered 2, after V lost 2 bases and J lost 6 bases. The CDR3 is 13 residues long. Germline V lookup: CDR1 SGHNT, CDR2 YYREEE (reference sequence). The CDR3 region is CASSLGQGDTQYF. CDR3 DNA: TGTGCCAGCAGCTTAGGACAGGGCGATACGCAGTATTTT. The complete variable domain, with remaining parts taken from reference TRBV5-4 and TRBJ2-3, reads ETGVTQSPTHLIKTRGQQVTLRCSSQSGHNTVSWYQQALGQGPQFIFQYYREEENGRGNFPPRFSGLQFPNYSSELNVNALELDDSALYLCASSLGQGDTQYFGPGTRLTVL.

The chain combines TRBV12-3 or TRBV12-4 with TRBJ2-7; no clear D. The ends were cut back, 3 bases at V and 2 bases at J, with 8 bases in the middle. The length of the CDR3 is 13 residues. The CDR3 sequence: CASSFSITYEQYF. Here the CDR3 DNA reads TGTGCCAGCAGTTTTTCCATCACCTACGAGCAGTACTTC.

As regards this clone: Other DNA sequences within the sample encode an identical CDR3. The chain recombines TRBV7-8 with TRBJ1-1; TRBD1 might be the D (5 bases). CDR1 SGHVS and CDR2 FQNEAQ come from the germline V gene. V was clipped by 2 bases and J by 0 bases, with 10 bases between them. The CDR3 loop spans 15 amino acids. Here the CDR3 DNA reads TGTGCCAGCAGCTTAAAACGACAGCTGAACACTGAAGCTTTCTTT. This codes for CASSLKRQLNTEAFF. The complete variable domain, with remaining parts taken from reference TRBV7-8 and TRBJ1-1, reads GAGVSQSPRYKVAKRGQDVALRCDPISGHVSLFWYQQALGQGPEFLTYFQNEAQLDKSGLPSDRFFAERPEGSVSTLKIQRTQQEDSAVYLCASSLKRQLNTEAFFGQGTRLTVV.

Here the CDR3 DNA reads TGTGCCAGTAGTATAGCACAGTTTAGCAATCAGCCCCAGCATTTT. Encoded protein: CASSIAQFSNQPQHF. The genes are TRBV19 and TRBJ1-5; the D is unclear. The germline V gene has CDR1 LNHDA and CDR2 SQIVND (reference sequence). Trimming shortened V by 1 base and J by 0 bases, and 7 bases separated the two germline ends. The CDR3 is 15 amino acids.

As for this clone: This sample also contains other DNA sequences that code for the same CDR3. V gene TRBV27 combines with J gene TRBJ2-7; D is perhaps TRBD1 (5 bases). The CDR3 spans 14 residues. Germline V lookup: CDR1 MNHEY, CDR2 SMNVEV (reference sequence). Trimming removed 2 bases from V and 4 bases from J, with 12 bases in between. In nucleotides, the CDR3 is TGTGCCAGCAGTTTAGGGCAGGGATATTACGAGCAGTACTTC. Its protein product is CASSLGQGYYEQYF.

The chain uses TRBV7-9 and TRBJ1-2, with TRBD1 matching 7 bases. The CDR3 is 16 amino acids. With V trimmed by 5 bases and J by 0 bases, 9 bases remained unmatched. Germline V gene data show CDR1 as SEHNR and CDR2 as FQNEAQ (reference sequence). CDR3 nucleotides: TGTGCCAGCAGCGCCGGGTCAGGGGGAGCTAACTATGGCTACACCTTC. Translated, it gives CASSAGSGGANYGYTF. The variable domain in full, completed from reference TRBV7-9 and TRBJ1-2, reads DTGVSQNPRHKITKRGQNVTFRCDPISEHNRLYWYRQTLGQGPEFLTYFQNEAQLEKSRLLSDRFSAERPKGSFSTLEIQRTEQGDSAMYLCASSAGSGGANYGYTFGSGTRLTVV.

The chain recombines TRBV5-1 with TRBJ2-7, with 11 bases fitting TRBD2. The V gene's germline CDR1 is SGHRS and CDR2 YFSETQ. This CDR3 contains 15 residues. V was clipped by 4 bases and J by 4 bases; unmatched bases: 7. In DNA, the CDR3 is TGCGCCAGCAGCCTGAAACTAGCGGGAGCTTACGAGCAGTACTTC. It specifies CASSLKLAGAYEQYF.

The CDR3 here is CASSRQGDMNTEAFF. Written as DNA, the CDR3 is TGTGCCAGCAGCCGACAGGGCGACATGAACACTGAAGCTTTCTTT. The J gene is TRBJ1-1, the V gene TRBV5-4, with 7 nucleotides matching TRBD1. Germline V gene data show CDR1 as SGHNT and CDR2 as YYREEE (reference sequence). Trimming at V came to 4 bases and at J to 0 bases, leaving 6 bases not matched to a gene. The CDR3 is made up of 15 amino acids.

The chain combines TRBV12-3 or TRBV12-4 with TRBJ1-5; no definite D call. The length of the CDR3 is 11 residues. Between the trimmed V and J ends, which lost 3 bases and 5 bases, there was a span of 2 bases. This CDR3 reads CASSFDQPQHF. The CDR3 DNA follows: TGTGCCAGCAGTTTCGATCAGCCCCAGCATTTT.

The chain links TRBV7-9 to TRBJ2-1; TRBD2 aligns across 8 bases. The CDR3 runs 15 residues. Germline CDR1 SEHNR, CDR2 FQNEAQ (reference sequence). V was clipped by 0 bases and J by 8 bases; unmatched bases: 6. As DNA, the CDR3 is TGTGCCAGCAGCTTAGCCTCGGGAGGGGCTGATGAGCAGTTCTTC. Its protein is CASSLASGGADEQFF.

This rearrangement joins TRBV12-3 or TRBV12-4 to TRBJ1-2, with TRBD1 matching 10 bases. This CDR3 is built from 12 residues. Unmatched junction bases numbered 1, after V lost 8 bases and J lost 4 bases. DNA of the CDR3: TGTGCCAGCGGGGACAGGGGCTATGGCTACACCTTC. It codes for CASGDRGYGYTF.

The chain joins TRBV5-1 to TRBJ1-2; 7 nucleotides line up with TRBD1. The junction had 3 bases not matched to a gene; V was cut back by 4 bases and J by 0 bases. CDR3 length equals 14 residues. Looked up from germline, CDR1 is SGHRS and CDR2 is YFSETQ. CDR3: CASSAGQPNYGYTF. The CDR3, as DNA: TGCGCCAGCAGCGCGGGACAGCCTAACTATGGCTACACCTTC.

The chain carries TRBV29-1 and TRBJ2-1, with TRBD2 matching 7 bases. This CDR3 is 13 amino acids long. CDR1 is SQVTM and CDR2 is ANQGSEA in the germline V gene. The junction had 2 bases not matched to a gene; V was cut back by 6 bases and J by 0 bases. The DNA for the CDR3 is TGCAGCGTCCGGACTAGCTCCTACAATGAGCAGTTCTTC. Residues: CSVRTSSYNEQFF.

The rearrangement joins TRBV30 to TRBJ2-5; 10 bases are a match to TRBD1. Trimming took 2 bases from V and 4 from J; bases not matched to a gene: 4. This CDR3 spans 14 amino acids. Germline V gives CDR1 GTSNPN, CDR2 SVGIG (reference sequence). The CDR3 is CAWSRDRGRETQYF. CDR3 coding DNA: TGTGCCTGGAGTCGTGACAGGGGGCGAGAGACCCAGTACTTC.

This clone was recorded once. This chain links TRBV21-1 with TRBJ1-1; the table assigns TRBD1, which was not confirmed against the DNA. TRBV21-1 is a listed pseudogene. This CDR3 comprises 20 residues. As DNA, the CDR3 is TGTGCCAGCAGCAAAGGATCGTTTATAGTCGTGGGGGCCAGGAACACTGAAGCTTTCTTT. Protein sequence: CASSKGSFIVVGARNTEAFF.

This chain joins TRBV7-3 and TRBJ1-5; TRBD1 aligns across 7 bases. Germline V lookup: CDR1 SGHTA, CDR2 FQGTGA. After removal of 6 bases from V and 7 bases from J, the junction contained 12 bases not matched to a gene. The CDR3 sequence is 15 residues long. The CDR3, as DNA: TGTGCCAGCAGAAAACGCTGGCAGGGGGAACAGCCCCAGCATTTT. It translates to CASRKRWQGEQPQHF.

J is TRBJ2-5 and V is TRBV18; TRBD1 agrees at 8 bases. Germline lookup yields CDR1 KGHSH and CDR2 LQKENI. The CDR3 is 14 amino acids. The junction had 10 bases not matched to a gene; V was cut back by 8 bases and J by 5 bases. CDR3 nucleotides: TGTGCCAGCCTAGCTTCGACAGGGGAGGAGACCCAGTACTTC. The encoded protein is CASLASTGEETQYF.

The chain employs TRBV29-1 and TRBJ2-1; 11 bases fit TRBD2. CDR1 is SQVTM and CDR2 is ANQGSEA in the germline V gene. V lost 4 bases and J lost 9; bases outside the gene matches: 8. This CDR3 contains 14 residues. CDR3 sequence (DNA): TGCAGCGTTGGGCTAGCGGGAGGTCACGGTGAGCAGTTCTTC. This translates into CSVGLAGGHGEQFF.

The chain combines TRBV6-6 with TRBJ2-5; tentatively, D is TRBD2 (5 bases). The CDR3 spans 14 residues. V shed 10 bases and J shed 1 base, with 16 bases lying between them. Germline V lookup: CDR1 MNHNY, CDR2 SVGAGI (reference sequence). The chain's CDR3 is CATHSDRGQETQYF. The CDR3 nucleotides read TGTGCCACCCACTCAGATCGGGGCCAAGAGACCCAGTACTTC.

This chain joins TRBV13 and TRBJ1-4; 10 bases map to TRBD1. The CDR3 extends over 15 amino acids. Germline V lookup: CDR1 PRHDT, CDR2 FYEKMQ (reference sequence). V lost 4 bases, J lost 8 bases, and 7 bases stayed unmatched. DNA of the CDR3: TGTGCCAGCAGCTCAGGGACAGGGGAGGGGGAAAAACTGTTTTTT. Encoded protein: CASSSGTGEGEKLFF.

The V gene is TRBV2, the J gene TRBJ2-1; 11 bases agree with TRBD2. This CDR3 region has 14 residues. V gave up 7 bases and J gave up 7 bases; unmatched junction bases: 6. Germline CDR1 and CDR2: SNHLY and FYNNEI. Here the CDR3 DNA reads TGTGCCAGCACGACTAGCGGGATCATGAATGAGCAGTTCTTC. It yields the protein CASTTSGIMNEQFF.

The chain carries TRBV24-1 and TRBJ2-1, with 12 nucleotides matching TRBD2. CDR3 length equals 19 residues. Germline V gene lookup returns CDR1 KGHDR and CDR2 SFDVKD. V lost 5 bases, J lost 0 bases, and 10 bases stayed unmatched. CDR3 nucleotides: TGTGCCACCAGTGCTCCGGGACTAGCGGGCTCCAGCTCCTACAATGAGCAGTTCTTC. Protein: CATSAPGLAGSSSYNEQFF.

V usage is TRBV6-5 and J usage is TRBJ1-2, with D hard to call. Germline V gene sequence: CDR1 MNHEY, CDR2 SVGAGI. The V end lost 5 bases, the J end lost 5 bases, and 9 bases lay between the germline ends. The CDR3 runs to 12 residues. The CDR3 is CASSQAGYGYTF. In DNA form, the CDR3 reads TGTGCCAGCAGTCAGGCGGGGTATGGCTACACCTTC.